These 19 T cell receptor beta chains were sequenced from one sample in a study of spatial heterogeneity in lung cancer. TCRdb redid the calling of the 5' RACE reads with MiXCR, one entry per CDR3 protein. The table shows roughly 70,000 distinct CDR3 sequences, with about 8.2% occurring only once. The sample's time point: blood at routine non-recurrence follow-up after resection. Specimen: PBMCs, collected at follow-up. These receptors were obtained from a female donor with early-stage non-small cell lung cancer.

This clonotype was counted many times. The CDR3 sequence is CAISADYRGYTF. The CDR3 DNA sequence: TGTGCCATCAGTGCCGACTACCGTGGCTACACCTTC. The V and J genes are TRBV10-3 and TRBJ1-2; D ambiguous. CDR3 length: 12 amino acids. Trimming shortened V by 4 bases and J by 7 bases, and 10 bases separated the two germline ends. The germline CDR1 and CDR2 sequences are ENHRY and SYGVKD.

The table lists this clonotype with many counts. J is TRBJ2-7 and V is TRBV10-3; no reliable D call. This CDR3 is built from 12 residues. The germline CDR1 and CDR2 sequences are ENHRY and SYGVKD. Trimming took 0 bases from V and 5 from J, leaving 5 bases between them. CDR3 region: CAISESGDEQYF. In nucleotides, the CDR3 is TGTGCCATCAGTGAGTCTGGGGACGAGCAGTACTTC.

In the case of this clonotype: This could be a read error, since a much larger clone is one nucleotide away. The chain has TRBV29-1 and TRBJ2-3; TRBD2 matches 7 bases. This CDR3 comprises 14 residues. The ends lost 7 bases at V and 0 bases at J; junction bases unmatched: 7. CDR1 and CDR2 from the germline V gene are SQVTM and ANQGSEA. The CDR3 DNA reads TGCAGCGCCCGTCGGCGGGAGAGCACAGATACGCAGTATTTT. It yields the protein CSARRRESTDTQYF.

This clonotype was counted at least ten times. The chain is built from TRBV7-9 and TRBJ2-7; the D gene is possibly TRBD2 (6 bases). The CDR3 sequence is 15 residues long. V shed 1 base and J shed 3 bases, with 13 bases lying between them. CDR1 is SEHNR, CDR2 FQNEAQ, per germline (reference sequence). The CDR3 DNA sequence: TGTGCCAGCAGCTTAGGGCGTGGCGGGGACTACGAGCAGTACTTC. Its translation: CASSLGRGGDYEQYF.

This clonotype was seen many times. The chain joins TRBV2 to TRBJ1-5; no firm D call. V was cut by 8 bases and J by 0 bases, with 14 bases left in between. There are 15 residues in the CDR3. CDR1 SNHLY and CDR2 FYNNEI come from the germline V gene. The CDR3 is CASQAKAYSNQPQHF. In DNA, the CDR3 is TGTGCCAGCCAGGCCAAGGCATATAGCAATCAGCCCCAGCATTTT.

A few counts support this clonotype. The chain is built from TRBV5-8 and TRBJ2-5, with 12 bases fitting TRBD1. CDR3 size: 16 residues. Germline V gene sequence: CDR1 SGHTS, CDR2 YDEGEE. The V gene end was trimmed by 2 bases and the J gene end by 5 bases; junction bases not matched to a gene: 7. The CDR3 loop is CASSFPRDRGLETQYF. Here the CDR3 DNA reads TGTGCCAGCAGCTTCCCCCGGGACAGGGGGCTTGAGACCCAGTACTTC.

There are many counts of this clonotype. V gene TRBV7-2 combines with J gene TRBJ2-2; tentatively, D is TRBD2 (6 bases). V gave up 7 bases and J gave up 0 bases, with 12 bases separating them. Germline V gene data show CDR1 as SGHTA and CDR2 as FQGNSA. The CDR3 length is 15 residues. The CDR3 region is CASNPWGANTGELFF. The DNA for the CDR3 is TGTGCCAGCAACCCGTGGGGGGCGAACACCGGGGAGCTGTTTTTT.

This clonotype was detected only a few times. The chain recombines TRBV12-3 or TRBV12-4 with TRBJ2-2, with 11 bases identical to TRBD2. V dropped 5 bases and J dropped 7; count of bases not matched to a gene: 9. The CDR3 length is 16 residues. The CDR3 reads CASSQLAGVGYGELFF. The CDR3 nucleotides are TGTGCCAGCAGTCAACTAGCGGGAGTTGGCTACGGGGAGCTGTTTTTT.

This clonotype was seen ten or more times. This sequence joins TRBV27 and TRBJ2-1; no clear D. The CDR3 covers 15 residues. The V gene's germline CDR1 is MNHEY and CDR2 SMNVEV (reference sequence). Trimming shortened V by 8 bases and J by 9 bases, and 23 bases separated the two germline ends. The CDR3 sequence is CASSQLDGALVEQFF. The CDR3 DNA sequence: TGTGCCAGCTCTCAGTTAGACGGCGCCCTTGTTGAGCAGTTCTTC.

This clonotype was recorded many times. In nucleotides, the CDR3 is TGTGCCATCAGTGAAGGGTTCCTCGACTACGAGCAGTACTTC. This codes for CAISEGFLDYEQYF. This rearrangement joins TRBV10-3 to TRBJ2-7; D gene unclear. The CDR3 sequence is 14 residues long. Trimming left V 3 bases short and J 3 bases short, with 12 bases between. CDR1 is ENHRY and CDR2 is SYGVKD in the germline V gene.

This clonotype was observed many times. This chain uses TRBV10-3 with TRBJ2-2; D is ambiguous. The germline V and J ends were trimmed by 10 bases and 1 base, with 4 bases remaining between them. The CDR3 is 11 residues long. The germline V gene encodes CDR1 ENHRY and CDR2 SYGVKD. CDR3 residues: CATVNTGELFF. As DNA, the CDR3 is TGTGCCACGGTGAACACCGGGGAGCTGTTTTTT.

The table lists this clonotype with many counts. The chain is built from TRBV24-1 and TRBJ2-5, with 15 bases that match TRBD2. The CDR3 sequence is 17 residues long. V was pared by 3 bases and J by 4 bases, with 5 bases of the junction left unmatched. Germline V gene data show CDR1 as KGHDR and CDR2 as SFDVKD. In nucleotides, the CDR3 is TGTGCCACCAGTGATCGGACTAGCGGGAGGGCCAGAGAGACCCAGTACTTC. Translation: CATSDRTSGRARETQYF.

In its sample, this clonotype was seen many times. The gene calls are TRBV2 and TRBJ2-2; 7 nucleotides match TRBD1. Germline CDR1 SNHLY, CDR2 FYNNEI. This CDR3 has 13 residues. The trim removed 6 bases at V and 5 bases at J, leaving 3 bases unmatched. This CDR3 is CASRKGATGELFF. For the CDR3, the DNA is TGTGCCAGCAGAAAGGGGGCTACCGGGGAGCTGTTTTTT.

This clonotype was seen more than once but under ten times. The V and J genes are TRBV30 and TRBJ2-2; no clear D. This CDR3 has 15 residues. Germline CDR1 and CDR2: GTSNPN and SVGIG (reference sequence). V gave up 0 bases and J gave up 5 bases, with 13 bases separating them. CDR3 sequence (DNA): TGTGCCTGGAGTGTGTTGTCTAGGCTTACCGGGGAGCTGTTTTTT. Amino acid sequence: CAWSVLSRLTGELFF.

This clonotype has at least ten counts. V is TRBV11-2 and J is TRBJ2-1; 10 bases fit TRBD1. Trimming cost V 5 bases and J 8 bases; bases outside gene matches: 6. The CDR3 has 14 residues. Germline V gene sequence: CDR1 SGHAT, CDR2 FQNNGV. CDR3 amino acids: CASSPGTGDDEQFF. CDR3 in DNA: TGTGCCAGCAGCCCCGGGACAGGGGACGATGAGCAGTTCTTC.

This clonotype came up a few times. The rearrangement joins TRBV20-1 to TRBJ2-2; perhaps TRBD2 as D (5 bases). V lost 2 bases and J lost 4, with 8 bases in between. CDR3 length equals 13 residues. Germline CDR1 reads DFQATT; CDR2 reads SNEGSKA (reference sequence). CDR3 amino acids: CSARNSVTGELFF. The CDR3 DNA is TGCAGTGCTAGAAATAGCGTCACCGGGGAGCTGTTTTTT.

This clonotype was observed a handful of times. This rearrangement joins TRBV28 to TRBJ1-2; D is unresolved. The CDR3 runs 14 residues. Germline-derived CDR1 and CDR2 are MDHEN and SYDVKM. V lost 2 bases and J 7 bases, leaving 14 bases between the germline ends. CDR3 residues: CASSLRPEIVGYTF. For the CDR3, the DNA is TGTGCCAGCAGTTTACGTCCGGAAATAGTTGGCTACACCTTC.

In its sample, this clonotype was seen many times. The V and J genes are TRBV19 and TRBJ2-5; 13 nucleotides line up with TRBD2. The CDR3 is 18 amino acids. Germline V CDR1 and CDR2: LNHDA, SQIVND (reference sequence). The trim removed 5 bases at V and 4 bases at J, leaving 13 bases unmatched. The CDR3 region has the DNA TGTGCCAGTAGTCTGCCACTCGGACTAGCGGGAGTAGGAGAGACCCAGTACTTC. It yields the protein CASSLPLGLAGVGETQYF.

The gene calls are TRBV10-2 and TRBJ2-1; D might be TRBD1 (6 bases). V lost 7 bases and J lost 9, with 22 bases in between. The CDR3 covers 15 residues. The germline CDR1 and CDR2 sequences are WSHSY and SAAADI. CDR3 sequence (DNA): TGCGCCAGCACCCGAACAGGGTTGGGGCCTAGTGAGCAGTTCTTC. Translation: CASTRTGLGPSEQFF.